This T cell receptor beta chain was captured by sequencing in a study of vaccination effects on CD4 cells after COVID-19. At the level of the study: Each participant received a vaccine that was either BNT162b2 or mRNA-1273, given as two doses. Study-wide points: Infection- and vaccine-induced clones contracted markedly late after vaccination.

Data came from immunoSEQ multiplex PCR; TCRdb stores just in-frame clones and leaves some out. The sample lists about 24,000 clones; less than 85% were seen once. V gave up 1 base and J gave up 7 bases, with 16 bases separating them. Per germline, CDR1 GTSNPN and CDR2 SVGIG (reference sequence). This CDR3 comprises 14 residues. Of note for this clone: Its antigen is currently unknown.

Before sequencing, viral peptide pools were used by the ViraFEST assay to expand antigen-specific CD4+ T cells. Isolation of CD4+ T cells took place after 10 days of culture. The person was diagnosed with PCR-confirmed SARS-CoV-2 infection between March and December 2020. Researchers reported culturing 2 million to 2.5 million PBMC in each well, adding around 9.6 IU/ml IL-2 and around 9.1 ug/ml peptides. This clonotype originated in a human donor who had a prior SARS-CoV-2 infection. Sequences were derived from CD4+ T cells from PBMCs cultured with SARS-CoV-2 spike peptides, sampled before COVID-19 vaccination. This chain links TRBV30 with TRBJ1-2; TRBD1 is a possible D gene (5 bases). The CDR3: CAWSAGVEYVGYTF. The CDR3 nucleotides read TGTGCCTGGAGTGCGGGGGTTGAGTATGTTGGCTACACCTTC.